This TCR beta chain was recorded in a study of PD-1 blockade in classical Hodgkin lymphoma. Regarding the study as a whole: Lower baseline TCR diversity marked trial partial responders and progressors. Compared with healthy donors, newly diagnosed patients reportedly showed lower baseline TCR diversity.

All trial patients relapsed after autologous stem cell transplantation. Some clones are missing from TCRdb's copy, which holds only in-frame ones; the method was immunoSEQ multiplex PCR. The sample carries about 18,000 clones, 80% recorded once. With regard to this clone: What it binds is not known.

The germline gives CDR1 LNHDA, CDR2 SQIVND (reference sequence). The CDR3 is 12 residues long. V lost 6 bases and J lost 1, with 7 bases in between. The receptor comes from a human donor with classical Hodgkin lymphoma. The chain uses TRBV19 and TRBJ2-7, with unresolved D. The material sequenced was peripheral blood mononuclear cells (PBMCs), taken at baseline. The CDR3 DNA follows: TGTGCCAGTAGAGGGTCGTCCTACGAGCAGTACTTC. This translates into CASRGSSYEQYF. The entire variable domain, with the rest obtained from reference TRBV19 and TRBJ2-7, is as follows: DGGITQSPKYLFRKEGQNVTLSCEQNLNHDAMYWYRQDPGQGLRLIYYSQIVNDFQKGDIAEGYSVSREKKESFPLTVTSAQKNPTAFYLCASRGSSYEQYFGPGTRLTVT.